One sample yielded the 32 T cell receptor beta chains listed below, sequenced in a study of T cell responses to AZD1222 COVID-19 vaccine (dated by TCRdb to about 2021). The method was the immunoSEQ multiplex PCR assay. Imported from immuneACCESS, the table was reduced by TCRdb to in-frame sequences with V and J called. These copies leave out some clones; in studies compared against another copy, an unresolved V gene accounts for under half, and the cause of the remainder is not known. The sample profile shows 95,000 or so clones; approximately 90% of them were found once. The ten largest clones represent around 8.6% of the sample. In light of the paper, this sample's time point label describes: about 28 days (+/-7) after the second vaccine dose. Here the sequenced sample was peripheral blood, taken 28 days after the second AZD1222 dose. The receptor set was obtained from an adult who received the AZD1222 COVID-19 vaccine.

CDR3: CASSAQVSGTAEAFF. DNA of the CDR3: TGCGCCAGCAGCGCCCAGGTCAGTGGGACAGCTGAAGCTTTCTTT. The J gene is TRBJ1-1, the V gene TRBV5-1, with 7 nucleotides matching TRBD1. Germline V CDR1 and CDR2: SGHRS, YFSETQ. This CDR3 is 15 amino acids long. Germline trimming cut 4 bases from V and 6 bases from J; bases unmatched to any gene: 12. Drawing the rest from reference TRBV5-1 and TRBJ1-1, the complete variable domain is KAGVTQTPRYLIKTRGQQVTLSCSPISGHRSVSWYQQTPGQGLQFLFEYFSETQRNKGNFPGRFSGRQFSNSRSEMNVSTLELGDSALYLCASSAQVSGTAEAFFGQGTRLTVV.

V and J are TRBV7-2 and TRBJ2-7; 7 positions agree with TRBD2. V was pared by 1 base and J by 7 bases, with 10 bases of the junction left unmatched. CDR3 length: 15 residues. Germline V gene sequence: CDR1 SGHTA, CDR2 FQGNSA. CDR3 protein: CASSLDRTSGREQYF. CDR3 sequence (DNA): TGTGCCAGCAGCTTAGATCGGACTAGTGGTAGGGAGCAGTACTTC.

The V and J genes are TRBV3-1 (or the pseudogene TRBV3-2) and TRBJ2-6, with D possibly TRBD2 on 5 matching bases. The V and J ends lost 1 base and 0 bases respectively, with 7 bases between them. The CDR3 spans 16 residues. The germline V gene encodes CDR1 LGHDT and CDR2 YNNKEL (reference sequence). The CDR3 protein is CASSQAGNSGANVLTF. CDR3 DNA sequence: TGTGCCAGCAGCCAAGCCGGGAACTCTGGGGCCAACGTCCTGACTTTC.

The chain carries TRBV13 and TRBJ2-1; 11 positions match TRBD2. There are 16 residues in the CDR3. Unmatched junction bases numbered 8, after V lost 5 bases and J lost 5 bases. Germline CDR1 PRHDT, CDR2 FYEKMQ (reference sequence). The DNA of the CDR3 is TGTGCCAGCAGCCCCCCCCTAGCGGGAGGAAACAATGAGCAGTTCTTC. Translation: CASSPPLAGGNNEQFF. The whole variable domain, filled in from reference TRBV13 and TRBJ2-1, reads AAGVIQSPRHLIKEKRETATLKCYPIPRHDTVYWYQQGPGQDPQFLISFYEKMQSDKGSIPDRFSAQQFSDYHSELNMSSLELGDSALYFCASSPPLAGGNNEQFFGPGTRLTVL.

The chain combines TRBV7-2 with TRBJ2-3; 8 nucleotides agree with TRBD2. The V gene's germline CDR1 is SGHTA and CDR2 FQGNSA. The V gene end was trimmed by 3 bases and the J gene end by 5 bases; junction bases not matched to a gene: 4. The CDR3 runs 14 residues. The CDR3 bases are TGTGCCAGCAGCTTGGGGACTAGTATAGATACGCAGTATTTT. Translating gives CASSLGTSIDTQYF.

This sequence joins TRBV9 and TRBJ2-7; D unclear. The V end lost 4 bases, the J end lost 0 bases, and 5 bases lay between the germline ends. Germline V lookup: CDR1 SGDLS, CDR2 YYNGEE. This CDR3 region has 12 residues. The CDR3 DNA sequence: TGTGCCAGCAGCAGGGACTCCTACGAGCAGTACTTC. As protein: CASSRDSYEQYF.

The chain couples TRBV27 to TRBJ2-1; 7 positions match TRBD1. The V segment lost 6 bases and the J segment 5 bases; nucleotides outside the gene matches: 7. Germline CDR1 MNHEY, CDR2 SMNVEV (reference sequence). This CDR3 has 14 residues. This chain's CDR3 is CASRGGQVNNEQFF. The CDR3, as DNA: TGTGCCAGCAGGGGCGGACAGGTTAACAATGAGCAGTTCTTC.

The rearrangement uses TRBV5-1 and TRBJ1-5; D gene uncertain. The V end lost 0 bases, the J end lost 6 bases, and 16 bases lay between the germline ends. From germline, CDR1 is SGHRS and CDR2 YFSETQ. This CDR3 is 16 amino acids long. The CDR3 loop reads CASSLDPTRSGQPQHF. CDR3 sequence (DNA): TGCGCCAGCAGCTTGGACCCGACAAGAAGCGGTCAGCCCCAGCATTTT. Full variable domain (rest looked up from reference TRBV5-1 and TRBJ1-5): KAGVTQTPRYLIKTRGQQVTLSCSPISGHRSVSWYQQTPGQGLQFLFEYFSETQRNKGNFPGRFSGRQFSNSRSEMNVSTLELGDSALYLCASSLDPTRSGQPQHFGDGTRLSIL.

This CDR3 reads CASSLGQGEYTEAFF. The CDR3 DNA reads as TGCGCCAGCAGCTTGGGTCAAGGGGAGTACACTGAAGCTTTCTTT. The J gene is TRBJ1-1, the V gene TRBV5-1; tentatively, D is TRBD1 (5 bases). CDR3 size: 15 residues. Deletions cut 0 bases from V and 3 bases from J, with 12 bases between. Germline V CDR1 and CDR2: SGHRS, YFSETQ. The full variable domain, with the rest looked up from reference TRBV5-1 and TRBJ1-1, is KAGVTQTPRYLIKTRGQQVTLSCSPISGHRSVSWYQQTPGQGLQFLFEYFSETQRNKGNFPGRFSGRQFSNSRSEMNVSTLELGDSALYLCASSLGQGEYTEAFFGQGTRLTVV.

The chain combines TRBV3-1 (or the pseudogene TRBV3-2) with TRBJ2-1; no clear D. Trimming took 0 bases from V and 8 from J, leaving 5 bases between them. The CDR3 has 12 amino acids. Looked up from germline, CDR1 is LGHDT and CDR2 is YNNKEL (reference sequence). This chain's CDR3 is CASSQDADEQFF. The CDR3 nucleotides are TGTGCCAGCAGCCAAGATGCGGATGAGCAGTTCTTC.

This clone is a singleton in its sample. The chain recombines TRBV5-1 with TRBJ2-2, with 8 bases fitting TRBD1. J was trimmed by 4 bases and V by 3 bases; bases with no gene match: 8. The CDR3 runs to 16 residues. Germline V lookup: CDR1 SGHRS, CDR2 YFSETQ. The CDR3 is CASSYLTGVSTGELFF. The CDR3 DNA follows: TGCGCCAGCAGCTACCTGACAGGGGTGAGCACCGGGGAGCTGTTTTTT.

The chain has TRBV27 and TRBJ2-5; no definite D call. Trimming took 5 bases from V and 5 from J, leaving 12 bases between them. CDR1 and CDR2 from the germline V gene are MNHEY and SMNVEV (reference sequence). The CDR3 sequence is 13 residues long. The CDR3 sequence is CASSRKVGETQYF. The CDR3 DNA reads TGTGCCAGCAGTAGGAAAGTAGGGGAGACCCAGTACTTC.

This rearrangement joins TRBV19 to TRBJ2-1; no clear D. CDR1 and CDR2 (germline): LNHDA, SQIVND (reference sequence). Trimming stripped 4 bases from V and 8 bases from J, with 15 bases between. The CDR3 extends over 14 amino acids. CDR3 residues: CASSTPGSPDEQFF. The CDR3 nucleotides read TGTGCCAGTAGTACCCCCGGATCCCCGGATGAGCAGTTCTTC.

The CDR3 coding sequence is TGTGCCAGCAGTGGGCAGGGAAGCCAAGAGACCCAGTACTTC. It yields the protein CASSGQGSQETQYF. The J gene is TRBJ2-5, the V gene TRBV2; D is perhaps TRBD1 (5 bases). Germline V lookup: CDR1 SNHLY, CDR2 FYNNEI. The CDR3 is made up of 14 amino acids. V lost 4 bases to trimming and J lost 1 base, with 10 bases between them.

The genes are TRBV12-3 or TRBV12-4 and TRBJ1-6; D remains unclear. Trimming shortened V by 3 bases and J by 5 bases, and 2 bases separated the two germline ends. The CDR3 extends over 12 amino acids. The CDR3 nucleotides read TGTGCCAGCAGTTTCGATAATTCACCCCTCCACTTT. Translated: CASSFDNSPLHF.

The J gene is TRBJ2-6, the V gene TRBV10-3; 9 nucleotides align to TRBD1. J was trimmed by 2 bases and V by 10 bases; bases with no gene match: 9. Germline V lookup: CDR1 ENHRY, CDR2 SYGVKD. The CDR3 has 16 amino acids. The CDR3 spells CATGQGGITGANVLTF. The CDR3 DNA reads as TGTGCCACGGGACAGGGAGGTATAACTGGGGCCAACGTCCTGACTTTC.

This sequence joins TRBV18 and TRBJ1-6; no clear D gene. Trimming took off 2 bases at V and 6 bases at J, with 5 bases between the two ends. This CDR3 has 13 amino acids. CDR1 and CDR2 (germline): KGHSH, LQKENI. The CDR3 region has the DNA TGTGCCAGCTCACCAGGGAGTAATTCACCCCTCCACTTT. It yields the protein CASSPGSNSPLHF.

This sequence joins TRBV5-1 and TRBJ2-5; 7 bases match TRBD1. From germline, CDR1 is SGHRS and CDR2 YFSETQ. The CDR3 is 16 amino acids. The V and J ends lost 2 bases and 1 base, in that order; junction bases with no gene match: 8. The CDR3 nucleotides are TGCGCCAGCAGCTTCGATGTGGGACAGACCCAAGAGACCCAGTACTTC. Protein product: CASSFDVGQTQETQYF. Filled out from reference TRBV5-1 and TRBJ2-5, the complete variable domain reads KAGVTQTPRYLIKTRGQQVTLSCSPISGHRSVSWYQQTPGQGLQFLFEYFSETQRNKGNFPGRFSGRQFSNSRSEMNVSTLELGDSALYLCASSFDVGQTQETQYFGPGTRLLVL.

The rearrangement joins TRBV27 to TRBJ2-7; D possibly matches TRBD1 or TRBD2 (6 bases each). CDR3 length equals 13 residues. V shed 3 bases and J shed 7 bases, with 13 bases lying between them. The germline CDR1 and CDR2 sequences are MNHEY and SMNVEV (reference sequence). The CDR3 bases are TGTGCCAGCAGTTTTGGGGGGCTTGGAGAGCAGTACTTC. It specifies CASSFGGLGEQYF.

This chain connects TRBV4-2 to TRBJ2-3; D not resolved. The CDR3 loop spans 18 amino acids. Germline CDR1 is LGHNA and CDR2 is YNFKEQ. Trimming stripped 0 bases from V and 4 bases from J, with 20 bases between. Here the CDR3 reads CASSQDWFRFSIADTQYF. The CDR3 region has the DNA TGTGCCAGCAGCCAAGATTGGTTTAGGTTTAGCATAGCAGATACGCAGTATTTT.

The J gene is TRBJ1-2, the V gene TRBV5-5; D is uncertain. This CDR3 has 13 residues. V lost 1 base and J lost 8, with 12 bases in between. Germline CDR1 SGHKS, CDR2 YYEKEE (reference sequence). CDR3 sequence reads: CASSLFELVGYTF. The CDR3 nucleotides read TGTGCCAGCAGCTTGTTTGAGCTCGTGGGCTACACCTTC.

The genes are TRBV5-6 and TRBJ1-2, with a tentative D call TRBD1 (6 bases). In germline, CDR1 is SGHDT, CDR2 YYEEEE. This CDR3 has 14 residues. Trimming shortened V by 4 bases and J by 3 bases, and 13 bases separated the two germline ends. CDR3 sequence (DNA): TGTGCCAGCAGCGTAGGACAGATTTACTATGGCTACACCTTC. Translating gives CASSVGQIYYGYTF.

V gene TRBV4-1 combines with J gene TRBJ1-4; possibly TRBD1 for D (6 bases). The CDR3 spans 14 residues. The germline V gene encodes CDR1 MGHRA and CDR2 YSYEKL. V was trimmed by 4 bases and J by 5 bases, leaving 11 bases between them. CDR3 in amino acids: CASSPGQSNEKLFF. The DNA of the CDR3 is TGCGCCAGCAGCCCGGGACAATCAAATGAAAAACTGTTTTTT.

The chain uses TRBV19 and TRBJ2-3; no clear D gene. V gave up 5 bases and J gave up 9 bases, with 15 bases separating them. Per germline, CDR1 LNHDA and CDR2 SQIVND (reference sequence). This CDR3 region has 13 residues. This chain's CDR3 is CASSSSDSSTQYF. The CDR3 region has the DNA TGTGCCAGTAGTTCCAGTGACTCGTCGACGCAGTATTTT.

The chain employs TRBV15 and TRBJ1-2; TRBD1 is a possible D gene (6 bases). Trimming shortened V by 1 base and J by 10 bases, and 16 bases separated the two germline ends. The V gene's germline CDR1 is LNHNV and CDR2 YYDKDF (reference sequence). The CDR3 totals 14 residues. This CDR3 reads CATSRASGGNAYTF. The CDR3 DNA reads as TGTGCCACCAGCAGAGCTTCCGGGGGCAACGCCTACACCTTC.

This rearrangement joins TRBV29-1 to TRBJ2-3; 9 bases map to TRBD2. Losses at the gene ends were 6 bases for V and 12 bases for J; bases not matched to a gene: 7. Germline loops: CDR1 SQVTM, CDR2 ANQGSEA. The CDR3 runs 11 residues. For the CDR3, the DNA is TGCAGCGTGCAAACGGGACTAGCTCAGTATTTT. Amino acid sequence: CSVQTGLAQYF.

The V and J genes are TRBV5-4 and TRBJ2-3; 7 bases align to TRBD2. The CDR3 sequence is 16 residues long. Germline CDR1 is SGHNT and CDR2 is YYREEE (reference sequence). V shed 4 bases and J 4 bases; nucleotides not matched to a gene: 12. CDR3 nucleotide sequence: TGTGCCAGCAGCCCCGGAGGAGTAGCGGGCGCAGATACGCAGTATTTT. This sequence encodes CASSPGGVAGADTQYF.

The chain joins TRBV19 to TRBJ2-1; tentatively, D is TRBD1 or TRBD2 (5 bases each). This CDR3 has 12 amino acids. Trimming took 0 bases from V and 10 from J, leaving 7 bases between them. The germline gives CDR1 LNHDA, CDR2 SQIVND (reference sequence). The CDR3 region is CASSIEGDEQFF. CDR3 nucleotide sequence: TGTGCCAGTAGTATAGAAGGGGACGAGCAGTTCTTC.

This clone was observed once. The rearrangement links TRBV18 to TRBJ1-5, with a possible D match to TRBD1 (5 bases). CDR1 is KGHSH, CDR2 LQKENI, per germline. The CDR3 extends over 17 amino acids. V dropped 0 bases and J dropped 1 base, with 13 bases sitting between them. The CDR3 sequence: CASSPPNPGGSNQPQHF. The CDR3 DNA reads TGTGCCAGCTCACCACCGAACCCGGGGGGAAGCAATCAGCCCCAGCATTTT.

The rearrangement joins TRBV5-4 to TRBJ2-1; weak D call: TRBD2 (6 bases). CDR1 and CDR2 (germline): SGHNT, YYREEE (reference sequence). CDR3 length equals 15 residues. The V and J ends lost 5 bases and 5 bases respectively, with 17 bases between them. The CDR3 spells CASSTGQGGHNEQFF. For the CDR3, the DNA is TGTGCCAGCAGTACGGGGCAGGGAGGTCACAATGAGCAGTTCTTC.

DNA of the CDR3: TGTGCCAGCAGCCAAGCTGGGGGAGTGTTGAATGAGCAGTTCTTC. Translated: CASSQAGGVLNEQFF. This chain joins TRBV3-1 (or the pseudogene TRBV3-2) and TRBJ2-1; either TRBD1 or TRBD2 may supply D (5 bases each). Trimming shortened V by 1 base and J by 7 bases, and 14 bases separated the two germline ends. The germline gives CDR1 LGHDT, CDR2 YNNKEL (reference sequence). The CDR3 extends over 15 amino acids.

The chain carries TRBV30 and TRBJ1-5; maybe TRBD1 (5 bases). Germline V gene sequence: CDR1 GTSNPN, CDR2 SVGIG (reference sequence). V gave up 0 bases and J gave up 7 bases, with 13 bases separating them. The length of the CDR3 is 14 residues. CDR3 DNA: TGTGCCTGGAGTGTATCGGGGCCGGGGCAGCCCCAGCATTTT. Protein sequence: CAWSVSGPGQPQHF.